A selection of T cell receptor beta chains follows, all from one sample in a study of cytomegalovirus exposure and HLA in healthy donors. Profiled with immunoSEQ multiplex PCR; TCRdb holds only in-frame clones, not every one. The table includes some 130,000 clones, 82% detected once. Sequenced: PBMCs. The source is a boy aged 2 to 9 in good health and CMV-seronegative. Both conserved end residues are part of each CDR3. D genes are given only for firm matches. A row's size may be missing; if present it is once, few, many or a size class.

d_call	v_call	j_call	clone_size	cdr3_aa	cdr3_nt
TRBD2	TRBV5-1	TRBJ2-3	NA	CASSPSLAGYTDTQYF	TGCGCCAGCAGCCCGAGTTTAGCGGGGTATACAGATACGCAGTATTTT
TRBD2	TRBV6-4	TRBJ2-3	NA	CASSDELAATDTQYF	TGTGCCAGCAGTGACGAACTAGCGGCGACAGATACGCAGTATTTT
NA	TRBV5-1	TRBJ2-4	NA	CASSSYTGAKNIQYF	TGCGCCAGCAGCTCCTATACAGGGGCCAAAAACATTCAGTACTTC
NA	TRBV12-5	TRBJ1-2	NA	CASGLGLGQSYGYTF	TGTGCTAGTGGTTTGGGATTAGGACAGTCCTATGGCTACACCTTC
NA	TRBV2	TRBJ1-5	NA	CASSSQSPVGQPQHF	TGTGCCAGCAGTAGCCAGTCCCCGGTCGGGCAGCCCCAGCATTTT
NA	TRBV5-1	TRBJ2-3	NA	CASSLGSVQDTQYF	TGCGCCAGCAGCTTGGGATCGGTTCAAGATACGCAGTATTTT
NA	TRBV25-1	TRBJ2-3	NA	CASSYWEWEVDTQYF	TGTGCCAGCAGTTATTGGGAGTGGGAGGTAGATACGCAGTATTTT
NA	TRBV5-6	TRBJ1-1	few	CASSPVQRAEAFF	TGTGCCAGCAGCCCGGTCCAGAGGGCTGAAGCTTTCTTT
NA	TRBV9	TRBJ2-7	NA	CASSVDGGANSYEQYF	TGTGCCAGCAGCGTAGATGGAGGGGCCAACTCCTACGAGCAGTACTTC
NA	TRBV5-1	TRBJ1-1	once	CANSSSGQMNTEAFF	TGCGCCAACAGCTCTTCGGGACAAATGAACACTGAAGCTTTCTTT
NA	TRBV28	TRBJ2-2	NA	CASLQLNTGELFF	TGTGCCAGCCTTCAGTTGAACACCGGGGAGCTGTTTTTT
NA	TRBV7-2	TRBJ1-2	NA	CASSLSGRTYGYTF	TGTGCCAGCAGCCTGTCGGGGAGGACCTATGGCTACACCTTC
NA	TRBV11-2	TRBJ1-1	NA	CASSQRGGGYTEAFF	TGTGCCAGCAGCCAGAGGGGGGGCGGGTACACTGAAGCTTTCTTT
NA	TRBV6-5	TRBJ1-3	NA	CASSYSPGVSANTIYF	TGTGCCAGCAGTTACTCGCCAGGGGTTTCGGCAAACACCATATATTTT
NA	TRBV7-9	TRBJ1-4	NA	CASSHIGQRTIPKGKLFF	TGTGCCAGCAGCCACATTGGACAGAGGACCATCCCCAAAGGGAAACTGTTTTTT
NA	TRBV25-1	TRBJ2-3	NA	CASSGLVPSTDTQYF	TGTGCCAGCAGTGGACTAGTCCCCAGCACAGATACGCAGTATTTT
NA	TRBV18	TRBJ2-2	NA	CASSALIGSDVTGELFF	TGTGCCAGCTCAGCCTTGATCGGGAGTGATGTCACCGGGGAGCTGTTTTTT
NA	TRBV25-1	TRBJ2-7	NA	CASSATGHEQYF	TGTGCCAGCAGTGCAACAGGGCACGAGCAGTACTTC
TRBD1	TRBV5-1	TRBJ1-1	NA	CASSLGEQAGGYEAFF	TGCGCCAGCAGCTTGGGGGAGCAAGCAGGGGGCTATGAAGCTTTCTTT
NA	TRBV27	TRBJ1-4	few	CASSLSGLATNEKLFF	TGTGCCAGCAGTTTGTCAGGGCTTGCAACTAATGAAAAACTGTTTTTT
NA	TRBV6-6	TRBJ1-2	NA	CASAREGGYTF	TGTGCCAGCGCCAGGGAAGGAGGCTACACCTTC
NA	TRBV19	TRBJ1-5	NA	CASSINRDGGQPQHF	TGTGCCAGTAGTATAAACAGGGATGGGGGTCAGCCCCAGCATTTT
NA	TRBV11-3	TRBJ2-7	NA	CASTVNRQVPYEQYF	TGTGCCAGCACCGTAAATCGACAGGTACCCTACGAGCAGTACTTC
TRBD2	TRBV19	TRBJ2-1	few	CASSISSGSSYNEQFF	TGTGCCAGTAGTATATCAAGCGGGAGCTCCTACAATGAGCAGTTCTTC
NA	TRBV7-2	TRBJ1-1	NA	CASSLVMRTNTEAFF	TGTGCCAGCAGCTTAGTGATGAGAACGAACACTGAAGCTTTCTTT
TRBD1	TRBV5-6	TRBJ1-1	NA	CASWLDRGFMNTEAFF	TGTGCCAGCTGGTTAGACAGGGGGTTTATGAACACTGAAGCTTTCTTT
NA	TRBV11-2	TRBJ2-7	NA	CASSLSGEQYF	TGTGCCAGCAGCTTGAGCGGCGAGCAGTACTTC
TRBD2	TRBV5-1	TRBJ2-1	once	CASSDQGSGRAKGDEQFF	TGCGCCAGCAGCGATCAAGGTAGCGGGAGGGCCAAGGGGGATGAGCAGTTCTTC
NA	TRBV5-1	TRBJ1-3	NA	CASSLGRGHRPGNTIYF	TGCGCCAGCAGCTTGGGCAGGGGCCACCGTCCTGGAAACACCATATATTTT
NA	TRBV5-4	TRBJ2-2	NA	CASSSRNLNTGELFF	TGTGCCAGCAGCTCCAGGAACCTGAACACCGGGGAGCTGTTTTTT
TRBD1	TRBV7-9	TRBJ2-7	NA	CSSSQNRGHEQYF	TGTTCCAGCAGCCAGAACAGGGGCCACGAGCAGTACTTC
NA	TRBV27	TRBJ1-4	NA	CASSPRGGATNEKLFF	TGTGCCAGCAGTCCCCGGGGAGGGGCAACTAATGAAAAACTGTTTTTT
TRBD2	TRBV2	TRBJ2-5	once	CASRLAGQETQYF	TGTGCCAGCAGACTAGCGGGACAAGAGACCCAGTACTTC
TRBD1	TRBV19	TRBJ1-2	NA	CASSPARDSYYGYTF	TGTGCCAGTAGCCCCGCCCGGGACAGCTACTATGGCTACACCTTC
NA	TRBV29-1	TRBJ2-6	NA	CSVVISGANVLTF	TGCAGCGTTGTTATCTCTGGGGCCAACGTCCTGACTTTC
NA	TRBV4-2	TRBJ1-2	NA	CASSHPVGENYGYTF	TGTGCCAGCAGCCACCCGGTGGGAGAAAACTATGGCTACACCTTC
TRBD2	TRBV11-2	TRBJ2-3	NA	CASSDLAGVLTDTQYF	TGTGCCAGCAGCGATCTAGCGGGAGTCTTGACAGATACGCAGTATTTT
TRBD1	TRBV5-4	TRBJ2-1	NA	CASSSGQAGTSGTFF	TGTGCCAGCAGCTCGGGACAGGCGGGGACCAGTGGAACTTTCTTC
TRBD1	TRBV9	TRBJ1-1	NA	CASSVRAEGTAMNTEAFF	TGTGCCAGCAGCGTAAGGGCGGAGGGGACAGCGATGAACACTGAAGCTTTCTTT
TRBD1	TRBV18	TRBJ1-2	NA	CASSPTGGEHGYTF	TGTGCCAGCTCACCGACAGGGGGTGAACATGGCTACACCTTC
NA	TRBV12-5	TRBJ2-5	NA	CASGSLGHYEEAQYF	TGTGCTAGTGGTTCGCTCGGCCATTACGAAGAGGCCCAGTACTTC
NA	TRBV18	TRBJ2-2	NA	CASSQGQLHTGELFF	TGTGCCAGCTCACAAGGACAGCTTCACACCGGGGAGCTGTTTTTT
NA	TRBV6-4	TRBJ2-1	NA	CASSDGGGEGYNEQFF	TGTGCCAGCAGTGACGGCGGGGGCGAGGGGTACAATGAGCAGTTCTTC
NA	TRBV30	TRBJ2-5	NA	CAWSVPGQTLYQETQYF	TGTGCCTGGAGTGTCCCGGGACAAACTTTGTACCAAGAGACCCAGTACTTC
NA	TRBV19	TRBJ1-2	NA	CASSIEVQTGRGGYTF	TGTGCCAGTAGTATAGAAGTTCAAACAGGGCGTGGTGGCTACACCTTC
TRBD1	TRBV7-6	TRBJ2-7	NA	CASSSGQGAVYEQYF	TGTGCCAGCAGCTCAGGACAGGGGGCCGTCTACGAGCAGTACTTC
NA	TRBV13	TRBJ2-3	NA	CASSLISTDTQYF	TGTGCCAGCAGCTTAATAAGCACAGATACGCAGTATTTT
TRBD2	TRBV6-4	TRBJ2-3	NA	CASSRLAGSRDTQYF	TGTGCCAGCAGTCGACTAGCGGGGTCCAGAGATACGCAGTATTTT
TRBD2	TRBV5-1	TRBJ2-3	NA	CASSRLPLAGGKGTDTQYF	TGCGCCAGCAGCCGACTCCCATTAGCGGGAGGGAAGGGAACAGATACGCAGTATTTT
TRBD1	TRBV6-5	TRBJ2-5	NA	CASRLTGIETQYF	TGTGCCAGCAGATTGACAGGGATAGAGACCCAGTACTTC
TRBD2	TRBV4-3	TRBJ2-1	NA	CASSQGTSGDSYNEQFF	TGCGCCAGCAGCCAAGGGACTAGCGGGGACTCCTACAATGAGCAGTTCTTC
TRBD1	TRBV5-4	TRBJ2-2	NA	CASSLVGTDPGELFF	TGTGCCAGCAGCTTGGTCGGGACAGATCCCGGGGAGCTGTTTTTT
TRBD1	TRBV18	TRBJ1-2	NA	CASSSLLGTGGFVGGYTF	TGTGCCAGCTCATCTTTACTCGGGACAGGGGGCTTCGTGGGTGGCTACACCTTC
NA	TRBV14	TRBJ2-5	NA	CASSQVRGAGSETQYF	TGTGCCAGCAGCCAAGTCCGGGGTGCCGGGTCGGAGACCCAGTACTTC
NA	TRBV7-8	TRBJ2-7	once	CASSTGPGMPNEQYF	TGTGCCAGCAGCACCGGCCCAGGAATGCCCAACGAGCAGTACTTC
TRBD1	TRBV2	TRBJ1-2	NA	CASSGQGVYGYTF	TGTGCCAGCAGTGGACAGGGGGTCTATGGCTACACCTTC
TRBD2	TRBV7-2	TRBJ2-1	few	CASSPGLAVRGEQFF	TGTGCCAGCAGCCCGGGACTAGCGGTACGCGGTGAGCAGTTCTTC
NA	TRBV12-5	TRBJ2-5	NA	CASGPGILQETQYF	TGTGCTAGTGGCCCGGGGATCCTACAAGAGACCCAGTACTTC